Listed below are T cell receptor beta chains from one sample, sequenced in a study of siplizumab effects on memory and regulatory T cells. Profiling relied on immunoSEQ multiplex PCR, and the TCRdb table lists in-frame clones only, not all of them. The sample consists of over 70,000 clones, 95% of them appearing once. Sequencing was done on a sample of CD8+ T cells sorted from blood. The receptor source for this set is a human donor in good health. The CDR3 runs from the conserved cysteine through the conserved F or W. The D gene is left open where the match is weak.

J gene: TRBJ2-7
V gene: TRBV19
D gene: TRBD2
CDR3 protein: CASSILAGAIHEQYF

J gene: TRBJ2-7
V gene: TRBV7-2
D gene: -
CDR3 protein: CASSPGPPHYEQYF

J gene: TRBJ2-7
V gene: TRBV7-9
D gene: -
CDR3 protein: CASSPTGAEQYF

J gene: TRBJ2-1
V gene: TRBV4-2
D gene: TRBD2
CDR3 protein: CASSQDGGASGNEQFF

J gene: TRBJ2-6
V gene: TRBV5-6
D gene: -
CDR3 protein: CASSLGPRDRHLGANVLTF

J gene: TRBJ2-5
V gene: TRBV27
D gene: TRBD1
CDR3 protein: CASSPSGQGMKTQYF

J gene: TRBJ2-6
V gene: TRBV19
D gene: TRBD2
CDR3 protein: CASSIASGGGANVLTF

J gene: TRBJ2-3
V gene: TRBV11-2
D gene: TRBD2
CDR3 protein: CASSLLAVETDTQYF

J gene: TRBJ2-7
V gene: TRBV5-5
D gene: TRBD2
CDR3 protein: CASSPGLASSYEQYF

J gene: TRBJ2-4
V gene: TRBV13
D gene: TRBD2
CDR3 protein: CASSARDSASRPSGMDQGIQYF

J gene: TRBJ2-2
V gene: TRBV27
D gene: TRBD1
CDR3 protein: CASSIGQGTYTGELFF

J gene: TRBJ2-3
V gene: TRBV7-6
D gene: -
CDR3 protein: CASSFLVTDTQYF

J gene: TRBJ1-2
V gene: TRBV29-1
D gene: TRBD1
CDR3 protein: CSVGPGQGSGYTF

J gene: TRBJ2-5
V gene: TRBV19
D gene: TRBD2
CDR3 protein: CASSIAGGPPETQYF

J gene: TRBJ2-3
V gene: TRBV7-9
D gene: TRBD1
CDR3 protein: CASSATGGVTDTQYF

J gene: TRBJ2-7
V gene: TRBV4-1
D gene: -
CDR3 protein: CASSQVSTTNYEQYF

J gene: TRBJ1-2
V gene: TRBV12-5
D gene: -
CDR3 protein: CASAYGTGLGYTF

J gene: TRBJ2-7
V gene: TRBV19
D gene: TRBD1
CDR3 protein: CASSITGGTTYEQYF

J gene: TRBJ2-5
V gene: TRBV18
D gene: -
CDR3 protein: CASSPPGAETQYF

J gene: TRBJ2-5
V gene: TRBV7-8
D gene: -
CDR3 protein: CASSLELWTQETQYF

J gene: TRBJ2-1
V gene: TRBV7-3
D gene: -
CDR3 protein: CASSFLDTTYNEQFF

J gene: TRBJ2-3
V gene: TRBV7-6
D gene: -
CDR3 protein: CASSPRGTDTQYF

J gene: TRBJ2-2
V gene: TRBV9
D gene: -
CDR3 protein: CASSLSWTGELFF

J gene: TRBJ2-7
V gene: TRBV2
D gene: -
CDR3 protein: CASTPRDIFYEQYF

J gene: TRBJ2-5
V gene: TRBV7-9
D gene: -
CDR3 protein: CASSSTLGGGGRNQETQYF

J gene: TRBJ2-1
V gene: TRBV7-3
D gene: -
CDR3 protein: CASSSLGGSYNEQFF

J gene: TRBJ1-5
V gene: TRBV6-1
D gene: -
CDR3 protein: CASSEILWTDYSNQPQHF

J gene: TRBJ2-2
V gene: TRBV7-9
D gene: -
CDR3 protein: CASSLVLQNTGELFF

J gene: TRBJ1-3
V gene: TRBV28
D gene: -
CDR3 protein: CASSNSGPGNTIYF

J gene: TRBJ2-1
V gene: TRBV7-9
D gene: TRBD2
CDR3 protein: CASSPGALAVGYNEQFF

J gene: TRBJ2-7
V gene: TRBV27
D gene: TRBD1
CDR3 protein: CASSLLPGQGSYEQYF

J gene: TRBJ2-3
V gene: TRBV7-8
D gene: TRBD1
CDR3 protein: CASRRTGGSNTQYF

J gene: TRBJ1-1
V gene: TRBV19
D gene: -
CDR3 protein: CATAHGQNTEAFF

J gene: TRBJ1-2
V gene: TRBV19
D gene: -
CDR3 protein: CASSIRPGIIGYGYTF

J gene: TRBJ2-1
V gene: TRBV14
D gene: TRBD2
CDR3 protein: CASSLLAGGDDEQFF

J gene: TRBJ2-7
V gene: TRBV9
D gene: -
CDR3 protein: CASSVNSVHEQYF

J gene: TRBJ2-1
V gene: TRBV6-5
D gene: -
CDR3 protein: CASSQTGGLYNEQFF

J gene: TRBJ2-1
V gene: TRBV18
D gene: TRBD1
CDR3 protein: CASSGTGDEQFF

J gene: TRBJ1-1
V gene: TRBV6-5
D gene: TRBD1
CDR3 protein: CASSTGGTEAFF

J gene: TRBJ2-7
V gene: TRBV5-4
D gene: -
CDR3 protein: CASSSLNYEQYF

J gene: TRBJ2-1
V gene: TRBV19
D gene: -
CDR3 protein: CASSISAEGAREQFF

J gene: TRBJ2-1
V gene: TRBV9
D gene: -
CDR3 protein: CASSVGGAEEQFF

J gene: TRBJ2-1
V gene: TRBV30
D gene: -
CDR3 protein: CAWSVLVF